This T cell receptor beta chain derives from a study of T-cell memory formation after mild COVID-19. Study in general: Each donor largely had its own TCR clusters. Overall study findings and caveats: From day 15 to 85, contracting clones were balanced between CD4 and CD8, whereas later expanders leaned toward CD4+.

Germline V lookup: CDR1 LNHNV, CDR2 YYDKDF (reference sequence). V was shortened by 3 bases and J by 4 bases, with 18 bases between the two germline ends. The CDR3 is 16 amino acids. Sample barcodes and UMIs were carried by the TCR alpha and TCR beta cDNA libraries that 5'RACE generated with constant-segment primers. TCRdb passed the 5' RACE reads through MiXCR, listing each CDR3 protein once. This table holds roughly 410,000 distinct CDR3 sequences, about 24% found once. This clonotype was counted only a few times. Its target is not known. Sequencing was performed on PBMCs or a T cell subset sorted from them (not recorded which). V gene TRBV15 combines with J gene TRBJ2-5; D possibly corresponds to TRBD2 (6 bases). The TCR was taken from an adult woman who had mild COVID-19 (a few samples of this study predate the infection). Cell type and time point are not known. The CDR3 region is CATSRGGVSGSETQYF. CDR3 nucleotide sequence: TGTGCCACCAGCAGGGGGGGAGTGTCGGGTTCAGAGACCCAGTACTTC.